The rows below give T cell receptor beta chains drawn from one sample of a study of OX40 agonist ivuxolimab in advanced cancers. Repertoires were generated with immunoSEQ multiplex PCR, while TCRdb's copy carries only in-frame clones and drops some. The sample records around 70,000 clones, about 82% being singletons. The specimen was CD4+ or CD8+ T cells sorted from blood, collected in a trial of the OX40 agonist ivuxolimab. Source of these receptors: an adult with an advanced solid tumor such as melanoma, head and neck, liver or kidney cancer. The CDR3 runs from the conserved cysteine through the conserved F or W. Fields, in order: D gene, J gene, V gene, clone size, CDR3 DNA, CDR3 protein. D genes are given only for firm matches. Only some rows state a clone size, as once, few, many or a class for expanded clones.

- | TRBJ1-3 | TRBV6-1 | once | TGTGCCAGCAGAGTTGTATCTGGAAACACCATATATTTT | CASRVVSGNTIYF
- | TRBJ2-3 | TRBV5-1 | - | TGCGCCAGCAGCTTGGTCGGGAAAGATACGCAGTATTTT | CASSLVGKDTQYF
- | TRBJ2-1 | TRBV4-1 | - | TGCGCCAGCAGCCAAGCTCGGCCCTTAGCAGCTTCCTACAATGAGCAGTTCTTC | CASSQARPLAASYNEQFF
- | TRBJ1-6 | TRBV19 | once | TGTGCCAGTAGCCACTACCCTGGGCCCCAAAGCTCACCCCTCCACTTT | CASSHYPGPQSSPLHF
- | TRBJ2-6 | TRBV5-1 | - | TGCGCCAGCAGCTTAAACACCGCAGTCGGCGGGGCCAACGTCCTGACTTTC | CASSLNTAVGGANVLTF
TRBD1 | TRBJ2-3 | TRBV6-5 | - | TGTGCCAGCAGTTACCCTTCGGGACAGGGCACAGATACGCAGTATTTT | CASSYPSGQGTDTQYF
TRBD1 | TRBJ2-7 | TRBV10-3 | - | TGTGCCATCAGTGGGGGACAGGCCAACTCCTACGAGCAGTACTTC | CAISGGQANSYEQYF
TRBD2 | TRBJ2-3 | TRBV9 | - | TGTGCCAGCAGCGGGTTAGCGGGGGGGCAAGATACGCAGTATTTT | CASSGLAGGQDTQYF
- | TRBJ1-1 | TRBV5-1 | - | TGCGCCAGCAGCTTTGGGGGGCGGCGCGTACAGAACACTGAAGCTTTCTTT | CASSFGGRRVQNTEAFF
- | TRBJ2-4 | TRBV19 | - | TGTGCCAGTAGTATCCAAGCGCACTTAGCCAAAAACATTCAGTACTTC | CASSIQAHLAKNIQYF
- | TRBJ2-3 | TRBV5-4 | once | TGTGCCAGCAGCCCCAATCAGGGGCCAAGCACAGATACGCAGTATTTT | CASSPNQGPSTDTQYF
TRBD1 | TRBJ2-5 | TRBV18 | once | TGTGCCAGCTCACCACAGGGGGCGAGAGAGACCCAGTACTTC | CASSPQGARETQYF
- | TRBJ1-3 | TRBV11-2 | - | TGTGCCAGCAGCCTTTATGATTACAGGATTACGGCCTCTGGAAACACCATATATTTT | CASSLYDYRITASGNTIYF
- | TRBJ2-7 | TRBV11-2 | - | TGTGCCAGCAGCTCGGCCGGCCGGTTAGCCTACGAGCAGTACTTC | CASSSAGRLAYEQYF
- | TRBJ1-1 | TRBV19 | - | TGTGCCAGTAAGTATGCGGGCACAATGAACACTGAAGCTTTCTTT | CASKYAGTMNTEAFF
TRBD1 | TRBJ2-5 | TRBV5-1 | - | TGCGCCAGCAGCTCCCAGGGACAGGGGGGTTCGGAGACCCAGTACTTC | CASSSQGQGGSETQYF
- | TRBJ1-6 | TRBV30 | - | TGTGCCTGGAGAAGAGGTACAGGAGGATCACCCCTCCACTTT | CAWRRGTGGSPLHF
- | TRBJ1-1 | TRBV7-9 | - | TGTGCCAGCAGCTTACGCGGCTCCTTGGTGGACACTGAAGCTTTCTTT | CASSLRGSLVDTEAFF
- | TRBJ2-7 | TRBV25-1 | - | TGTGCCAGCAGTAGTGACAGGACCTACGAGCAGTACTTC | CASSSDRTYEQYF
- | TRBJ1-4 | TRBV5-1 | - | TGCGCCAGCATCAAAACCCCGAGTACTAAAGTTCCGTGGCAGCCAGGAGGAACTAATGAAAAACTGTTTTTT | CASIKTPSTKVPWQPGGTNEKLFF
- | TRBJ2-1 | TRBV11-2 | - | TGTGCCAGCAGCTTAGGGATCCTAACGGTATACAATGAGCAGTTCTTC | CASSLGILTVYNEQFF
- | TRBJ2-4 | TRBV5-1 | - | TGCGCCAGCAGCTTGGGAACAGGGCAGAACATTCAGTACTTC | CASSLGTGQNIQYF
- | TRBJ1-1 | TRBV5-1 | - | TGCGCCAGCAGCCAGGGCCCACCGAACACTGAAGCTTTCTTT | CASSQGPPNTEAFF
- | TRBJ1-6 | TRBV30 | once | TGTGCCTGGAGTGATCAAAAGGGTTCACCCCTCCACTTT | CAWSDQKGSPLHF
TRBD1 | TRBJ2-7 | TRBV11-1 | - | TGTGCCAGCAGCTTAGCACGGTGGGACAGGGGCTACGAGCAGTACTTC | CASSLARWDRGYEQYF
TRBD2 | TRBJ2-5 | TRBV5-6 | - | TGTGCCAGCAGCTTAGGACTAGCGGGGGGCCTAGGATTCTGGTACTTC | CASSLGLAGGLGFWYF
TRBD1 | TRBJ1-2 | TRBV11-2 | - | TGTGCCAGCAGCTTATCGGGACAGCAGGTTAGGACCTTC | CASSLSGQQVRTF
- | TRBJ2-2 | TRBV19 | - | TGTGCCAGTAGTATAGATAAATGGGAAGCCGGGGAGCTGTTTTTT | CASSIDKWEAGELFF
TRBD2 | TRBJ2-5 | TRBV18 | - | TGTGCCAGCTCACCTCGGACTAGCGGGGCAGAGACCCAGTACTTC | CASSPRTSGAETQYF
TRBD1 | TRBJ1-1 | TRBV6-5 | - | TGTGCCAGCAGTTACTCAAGACTGACAGGGAAGGCTGAAGCTTTCTTT | CASSYSRLTGKAEAFF
- | TRBJ2-6 | TRBV29-1 | - | TGCAGCGTTGAGGGGGCAGGGGATGGGAGCTCTGGGGCCAACGTCCTGACTTTC | CSVEGAGDGSSGANVLTF
- | TRBJ2-7 | TRBV27 | - | TGTGCCAGCAGTTTAAAAGGGGAGAGCTCCTACGAGCAGTACTTC | CASSLKGESSYEQYF
- | TRBJ1-2 | TRBV6-1 | - | TGTGCCAGCGGTCTCGACGGCGATGGCTACACCTTC | CASGLDGDGYTF
- | TRBJ2-1 | TRBV11-3 | - | TGTGCCAGCAGCTTGCAGGCGAATGAGCAGTTCTTC | CASSLQANEQFF
- | TRBJ2-5 | TRBV18 | - | TGTGCCAGCTCACCGCCGGGATCCCAAGAGACCCAGTACTTC | CASSPPGSQETQYF
- | TRBJ2-7 | TRBV6-5 | few | TGTGCCAGCAGTTATGGGACACTATACGAGCAGTACTTC | CASSYGTLYEQYF
- | TRBJ1-2 | TRBV6-5 | - | TGTGCCAGCCGGGACGTTGGCTACACCTTC | CASRDVGYTF
- | TRBJ2-3 | TRBV9 | - | TGTGCCAGCAGCGTAGCTTGGGCCGGGTCTACAGATACGCAGTATTTT | CASSVAWAGSTDTQYF
TRBD1 | TRBJ1-5 | TRBV7-8 | once | TGTGCCAGCAGCACGAGACAGGGGGCCTTAAATCAGCCCCAGCATTTT | CASSTRQGALNQPQHF
TRBD2 | TRBJ2-1 | TRBV30 | - | TGTGCCTGGAGTGTACAGGCGGGAGGACACAATGAGCAGTTCTTC | CAWSVQAGGHNEQFF
- | TRBJ2-3 | TRBV4-1 | once | TGCGCCAGCAGCCAAGTCGCGGGAAAAACAGATACGCAGTATTTT | CASSQVAGKTDTQYF
- | TRBJ2-5 | TRBV7-7 | few | TGTGCTAGCAGCTTAGAGCAGGGGAGGGAGACCCAGTACTTC | CASSLEQGRETQYF
TRBD2 | TRBJ2-5 | TRBV6-1 | - | TGTGCCAGCAGTGAAATAGCGGGCACCCCCGGGTACTTC | CASSEIAGTPGYF
- | TRBJ2-5 | TRBV5-1 | - | TGCGCCAGCAACCCATACCCAGGGTCACAAGAGACCCAGTACTTC | CASNPYPGSQETQYF
TRBD2 | TRBJ2-1 | TRBV27 | - | TGTGCCAGCAATTTTAGATCTAGAGGCCTAGCGGGGGGGGACCTTAATGAGCAGTTCTTC | CASNFRSRGLAGGDLNEQFF
- | TRBJ2-7 | TRBV2 | once | TGTGCCAGCGGACGAGGTGGACTGATCTACGAGCAGTACTTC | CASGRGGLIYEQYF
- | TRBJ1-1 | TRBV6-5 | - | TGTGCCAGCAGTTACCCGGGGACTGCCCTTGGCGCTTTCTTT | CASSYPGTALGAFF
TRBD1 | TRBJ2-5 | TRBV7-2 | - | TGTGCCAGCAGCTTAGCCGCCCAGGGGGTGAAGGAGACCCAGTACTTC | CASSLAAQGVKETQYF
TRBD1 | TRBJ1-5 | TRBV29-1 | - | TGCAGCGTTTGGACAGGAGGGTATCAGCCCCAGCATTTT | CSVWTGGYQPQHF
TRBD1 | TRBJ2-4 | TRBV7-2 | - | TGTGCCAGCAGCTTAGATGGGGTGGCCGACAGGGATCGGTACTTC | CASSLDGVADRDRYF
TRBD2 | TRBJ2-1 | TRBV19 | - | TGTGCCAGTTCTAGCGGGAGGCCATACAATGAGCAGTTCTTC | CASSSGRPYNEQFF
- | TRBJ1-2 | TRBV11-2 | - | TGTGCCAGCAGTCGAGGGTACGGCTACACCTTC | CASSRGYGYTF
TRBD1 | TRBJ1-2 | TRBV11-2 | - | TGTGCCAGCAGCTTGGGACCGTGGGGGCAGGGGGCTAATGGCTACACCTTC | CASSLGPWGQGANGYTF
TRBD1 | TRBJ2-2 | TRBV7-3 | - | TGTGCCAGCAGCGACTGGGACAGTCGCGGGGAGCTGTTTTTT | CASSDWDSRGELFF
TRBD1 | TRBJ1-1 | TRBV13 | once | TGTGCCAGCAGCCTTTCAGGGGGGAACACTGAAGCTTTCTTT | CASSLSGGNTEAFF